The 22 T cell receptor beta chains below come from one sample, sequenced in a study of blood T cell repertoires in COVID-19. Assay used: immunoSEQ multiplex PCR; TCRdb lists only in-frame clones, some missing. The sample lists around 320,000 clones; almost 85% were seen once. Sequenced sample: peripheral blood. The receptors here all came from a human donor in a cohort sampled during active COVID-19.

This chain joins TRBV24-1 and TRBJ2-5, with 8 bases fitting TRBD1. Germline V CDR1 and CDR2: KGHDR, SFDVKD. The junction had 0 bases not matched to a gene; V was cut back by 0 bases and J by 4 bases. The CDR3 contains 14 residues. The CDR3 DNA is TGTGCCACCAGTGATTTGGGACAGGGAGAGACCCAGTACTTC. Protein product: CATSDLGQGETQYF.

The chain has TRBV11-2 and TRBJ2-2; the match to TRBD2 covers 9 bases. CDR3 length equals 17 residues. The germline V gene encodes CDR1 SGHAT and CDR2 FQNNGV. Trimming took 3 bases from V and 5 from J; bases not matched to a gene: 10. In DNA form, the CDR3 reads TGTGCCAGCAGCTTTCCGGCGGGGGGGATGTTTACCGGGGAGCTGTTTTTT. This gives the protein CASSFPAGGMFTGELFF.

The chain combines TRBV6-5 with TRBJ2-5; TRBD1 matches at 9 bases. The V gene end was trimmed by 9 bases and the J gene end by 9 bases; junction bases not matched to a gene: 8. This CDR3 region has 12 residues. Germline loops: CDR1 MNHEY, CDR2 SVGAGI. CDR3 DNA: TGTGCCAGTGGGACAGGGACCTACGCCCAGTACTTC. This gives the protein CASGTGTYAQYF.

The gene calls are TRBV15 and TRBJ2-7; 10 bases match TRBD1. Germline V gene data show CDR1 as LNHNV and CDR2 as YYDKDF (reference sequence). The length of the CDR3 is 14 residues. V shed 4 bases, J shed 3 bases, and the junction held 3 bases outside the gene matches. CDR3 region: CATSIGQGGYEQYF. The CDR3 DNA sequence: TGTGCCACCAGCATAGGACAGGGGGGCTACGAGCAGTACTTC.

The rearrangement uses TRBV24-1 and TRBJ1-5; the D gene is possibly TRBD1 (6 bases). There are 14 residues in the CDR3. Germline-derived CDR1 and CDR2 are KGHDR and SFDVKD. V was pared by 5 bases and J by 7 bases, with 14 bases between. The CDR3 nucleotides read TGTGCCACCAGTGTAGGGGGGGCCAGCCAGCCCCAGCATTTT. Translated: CATSVGGASQPQHF.

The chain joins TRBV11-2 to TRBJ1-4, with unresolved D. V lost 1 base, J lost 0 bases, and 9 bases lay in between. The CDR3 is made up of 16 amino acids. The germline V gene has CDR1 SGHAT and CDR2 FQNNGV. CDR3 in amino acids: CASSLAGLATNEKLFF. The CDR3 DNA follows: TGTGCCAGCAGCTTAGCAGGCCTTGCAACTAATGAAAAACTGTTTTTT.

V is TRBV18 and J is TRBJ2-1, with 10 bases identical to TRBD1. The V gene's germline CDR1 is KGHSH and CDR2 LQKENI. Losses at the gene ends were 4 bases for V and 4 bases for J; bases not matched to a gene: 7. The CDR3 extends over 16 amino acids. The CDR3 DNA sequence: TGTGCCAGCTCACTTTTCCGGGACAGGGGATACAATGAGCAGTTCTTC. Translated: CASSLFRDRGYNEQFF.

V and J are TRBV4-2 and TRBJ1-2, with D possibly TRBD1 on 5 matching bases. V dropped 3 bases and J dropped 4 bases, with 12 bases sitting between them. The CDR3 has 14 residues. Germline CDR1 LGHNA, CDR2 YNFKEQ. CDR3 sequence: CASSQTREGYGYTF. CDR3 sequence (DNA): TGTGCCAGCAGCCAGACCAGGGAAGGCTATGGCTACACCTTC.

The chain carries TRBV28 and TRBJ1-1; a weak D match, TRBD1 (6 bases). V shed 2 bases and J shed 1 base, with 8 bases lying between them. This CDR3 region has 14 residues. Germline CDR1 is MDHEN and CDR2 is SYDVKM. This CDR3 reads CASSLAGANTEAFF. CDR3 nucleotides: TGTGCCAGCAGTTTAGCGGGGGCGAACACTGAAGCTTTCTTT. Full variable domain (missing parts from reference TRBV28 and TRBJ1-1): DVKVTQSSRYLVKRTGEKVFLECVQDMDHENMFWYRQDPGLGLRLIYFSYDVKMKEKGDIPEGYSVSREKKERFSLILESASTNQTSMYLCASSLAGANTEAFFGQGTRLTVV.

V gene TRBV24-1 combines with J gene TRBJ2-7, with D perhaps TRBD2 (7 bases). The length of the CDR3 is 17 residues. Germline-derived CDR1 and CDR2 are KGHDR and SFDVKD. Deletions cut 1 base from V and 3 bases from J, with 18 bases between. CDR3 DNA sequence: TGTGCCACCAGTGATTTAATAGGGGCGGGGGCTCTCTACGAGCAGTACTTC. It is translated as CATSDLIGAGALYEQYF.

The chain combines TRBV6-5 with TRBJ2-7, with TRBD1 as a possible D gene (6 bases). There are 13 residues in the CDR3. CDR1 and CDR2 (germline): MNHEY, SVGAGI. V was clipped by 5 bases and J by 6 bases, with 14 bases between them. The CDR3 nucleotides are TGTGCCAGCAGTACCAATACAGGGTTCGAGCAGTACTTC. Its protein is CASSTNTGFEQYF.

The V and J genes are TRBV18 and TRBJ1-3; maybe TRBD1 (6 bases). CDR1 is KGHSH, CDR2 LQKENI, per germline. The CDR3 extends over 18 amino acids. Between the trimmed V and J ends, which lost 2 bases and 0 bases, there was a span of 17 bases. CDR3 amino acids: CASSPFPTTGDSGNTIYF. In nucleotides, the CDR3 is TGTGCCAGCTCACCATTCCCGACGACAGGCGACTCTGGAAACACCATATATTTT.

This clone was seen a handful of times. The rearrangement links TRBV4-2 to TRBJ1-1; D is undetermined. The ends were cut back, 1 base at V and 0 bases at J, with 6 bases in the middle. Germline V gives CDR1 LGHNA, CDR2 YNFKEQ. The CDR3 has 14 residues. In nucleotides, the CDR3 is TGTGCCAGCAGCCAAGCCACTATGAACACTGAAGCTTTCTTT. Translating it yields CASSQATMNTEAFF.

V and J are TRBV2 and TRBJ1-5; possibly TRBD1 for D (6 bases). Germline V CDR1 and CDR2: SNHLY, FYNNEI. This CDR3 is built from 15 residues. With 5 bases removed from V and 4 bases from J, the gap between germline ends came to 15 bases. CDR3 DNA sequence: TGTGCCAGCAGTAACGGACAGCGTTGGAATCAGCCCCAGCATTTT. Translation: CASSNGQRWNQPQHF.

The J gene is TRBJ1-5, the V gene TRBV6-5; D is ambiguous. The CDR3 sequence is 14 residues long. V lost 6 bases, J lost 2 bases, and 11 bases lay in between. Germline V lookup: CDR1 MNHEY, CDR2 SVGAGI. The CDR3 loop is CASRAGLGNQPQHF. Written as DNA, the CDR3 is TGTGCCAGCAGGGCGGGGTTGGGCAATCAGCCCCAGCATTTT.

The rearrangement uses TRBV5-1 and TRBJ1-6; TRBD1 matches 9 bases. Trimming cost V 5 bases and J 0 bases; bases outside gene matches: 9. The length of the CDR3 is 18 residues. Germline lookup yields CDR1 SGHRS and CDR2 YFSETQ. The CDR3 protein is CASRPVTGGSSYNSPLHF. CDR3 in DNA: TGCGCCAGCAGACCGGTGACAGGGGGAAGCTCCTATAATTCACCCCTCCACTTT.

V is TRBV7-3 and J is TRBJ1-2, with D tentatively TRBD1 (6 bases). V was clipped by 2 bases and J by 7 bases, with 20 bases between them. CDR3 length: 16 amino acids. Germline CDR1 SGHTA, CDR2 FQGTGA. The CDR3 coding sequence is TGTGCCAGCAGCTTAGGAATTGGCCTCGGGACAACTGGCTACACCTTC. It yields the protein CASSLGIGLGTTGYTF.

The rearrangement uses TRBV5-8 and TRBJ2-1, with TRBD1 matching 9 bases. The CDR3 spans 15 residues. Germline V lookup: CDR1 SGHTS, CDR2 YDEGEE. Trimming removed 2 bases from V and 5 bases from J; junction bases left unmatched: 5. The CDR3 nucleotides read TGTGCCAGCAGCTTTCTGGGACAGGGTCACAATGAGCAGTTCTTC. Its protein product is CASSFLGQGHNEQFF.

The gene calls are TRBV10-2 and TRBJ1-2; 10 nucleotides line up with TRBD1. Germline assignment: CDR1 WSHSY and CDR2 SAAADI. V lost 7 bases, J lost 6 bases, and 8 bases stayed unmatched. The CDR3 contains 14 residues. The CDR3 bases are TGCGCCAGCAAGCCGGGACAGGGGAGTAATGGCTACACCTTC. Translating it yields CASKPGQGSNGYTF.

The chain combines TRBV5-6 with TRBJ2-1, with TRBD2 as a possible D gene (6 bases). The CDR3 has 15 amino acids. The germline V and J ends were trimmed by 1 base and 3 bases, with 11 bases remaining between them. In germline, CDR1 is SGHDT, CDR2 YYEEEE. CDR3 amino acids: CASSLYETSYNEQFF. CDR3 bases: TGTGCCAGCAGCTTGTATGAGACTAGCTACAATGAGCAGTTCTTC. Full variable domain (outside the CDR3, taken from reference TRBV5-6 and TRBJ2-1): DAGVTQSPTHLIKTRGQQVTLRCSPKSGHDTVSWYQQALGQGPQFIFQYYEEEERQRGNFPDRFSGHQFPNYSSELNVNALLLGDSALYLCASSLYETSYNEQFFGPGTRLTVL.

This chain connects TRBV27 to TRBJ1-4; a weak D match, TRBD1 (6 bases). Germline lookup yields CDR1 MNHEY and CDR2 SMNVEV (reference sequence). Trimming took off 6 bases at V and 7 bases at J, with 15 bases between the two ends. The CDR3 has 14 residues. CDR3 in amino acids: CASSHGGQGEKLFF. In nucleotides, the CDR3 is TGTGCCAGCAGCCACGGGGGGCAGGGTGAAAAACTGTTTTTT.

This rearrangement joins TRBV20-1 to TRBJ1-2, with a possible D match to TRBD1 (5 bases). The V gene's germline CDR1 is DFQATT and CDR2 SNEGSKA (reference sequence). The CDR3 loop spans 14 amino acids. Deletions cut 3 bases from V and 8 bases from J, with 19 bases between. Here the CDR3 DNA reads TGCAGTGCTAGTCTTTTCAGGGAGGTTAGCGGCTACACCTTC. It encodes CSASLFREVSGYTF.